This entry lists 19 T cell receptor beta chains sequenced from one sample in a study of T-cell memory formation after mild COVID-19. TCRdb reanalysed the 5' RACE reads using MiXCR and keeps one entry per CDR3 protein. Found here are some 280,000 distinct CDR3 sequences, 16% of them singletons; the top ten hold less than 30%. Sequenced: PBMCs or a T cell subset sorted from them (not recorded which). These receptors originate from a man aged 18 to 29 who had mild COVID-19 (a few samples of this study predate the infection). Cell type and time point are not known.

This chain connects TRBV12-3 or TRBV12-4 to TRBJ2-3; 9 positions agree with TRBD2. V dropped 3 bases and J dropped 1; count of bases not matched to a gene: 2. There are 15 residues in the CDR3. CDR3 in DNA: TGTGCCAGCAGTTTGCAGCGGGGGGGCACAGATACGCAGTATTTT. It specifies CASSLQRGGTDTQYF.

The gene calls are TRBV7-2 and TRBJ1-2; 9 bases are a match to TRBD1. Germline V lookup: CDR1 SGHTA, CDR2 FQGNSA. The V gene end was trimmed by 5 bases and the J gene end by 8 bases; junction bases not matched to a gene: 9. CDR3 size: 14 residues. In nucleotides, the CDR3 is TGTGCCAGCAGCCCGGGACAGGGCGCGGAGGGCTACACCTTC. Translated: CASSPGQGAEGYTF. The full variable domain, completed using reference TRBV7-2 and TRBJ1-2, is GAGVSQSPSNKVTEKGKDVELRCDPISGHTALYWYRQSLGQGLEFLIYFQGNSAPDKSGLPSDRFSAERTGGSVSTLTIQRTQQEDSAVYLCASSPGQGAEGYTFGSGTRLTVV.

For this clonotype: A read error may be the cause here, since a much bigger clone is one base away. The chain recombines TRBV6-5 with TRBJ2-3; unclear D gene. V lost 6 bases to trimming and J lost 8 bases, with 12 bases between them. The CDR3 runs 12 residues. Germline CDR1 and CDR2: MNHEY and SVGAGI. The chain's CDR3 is CASSRVGITQYF. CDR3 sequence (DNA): TGTGCCAGCAGCCGCGTTGGGATTACGCAGTATTTT.

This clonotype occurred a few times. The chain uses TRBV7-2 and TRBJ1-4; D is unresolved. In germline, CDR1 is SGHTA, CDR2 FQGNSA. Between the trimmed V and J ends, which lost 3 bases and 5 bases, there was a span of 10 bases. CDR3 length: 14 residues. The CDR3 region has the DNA TGTGCCAGCAGCTTCGGTTTTCCCAATGAAAAACTGTTTTTT. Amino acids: CASSFGFPNEKLFF.

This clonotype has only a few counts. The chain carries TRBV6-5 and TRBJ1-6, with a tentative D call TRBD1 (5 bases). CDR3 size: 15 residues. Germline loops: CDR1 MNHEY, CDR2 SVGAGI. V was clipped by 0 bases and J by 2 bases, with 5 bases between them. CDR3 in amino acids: CASSYSGAYNSPLHF. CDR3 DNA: TGTGCCAGCAGTTACTCGGGGGCCTATAATTCACCCCTCCACTTT.

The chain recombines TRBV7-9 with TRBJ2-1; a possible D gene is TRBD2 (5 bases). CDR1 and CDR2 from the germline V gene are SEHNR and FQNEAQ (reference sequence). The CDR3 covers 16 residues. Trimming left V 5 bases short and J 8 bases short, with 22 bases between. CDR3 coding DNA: TGTGCCAGCAGCCCAAACCCAGACTACGTCCGGCATGAGCAGTTCTTC. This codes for CASSPNPDYVRHEQFF.

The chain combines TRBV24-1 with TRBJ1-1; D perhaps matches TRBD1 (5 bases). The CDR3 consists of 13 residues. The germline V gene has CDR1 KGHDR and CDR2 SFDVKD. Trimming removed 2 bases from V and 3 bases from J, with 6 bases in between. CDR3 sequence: CATSDWDYTEAFF. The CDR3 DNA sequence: TGTGCCACCAGTGATTGGGACTACACTGAAGCTTTCTTT.

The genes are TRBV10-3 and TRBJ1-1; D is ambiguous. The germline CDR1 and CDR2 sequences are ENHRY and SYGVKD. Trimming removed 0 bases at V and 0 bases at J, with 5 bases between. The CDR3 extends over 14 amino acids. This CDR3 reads CAISESKLNTEAFF. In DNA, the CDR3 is TGTGCCATCAGTGAGTCGAAGCTGAACACTGAAGCTTTCTTT.

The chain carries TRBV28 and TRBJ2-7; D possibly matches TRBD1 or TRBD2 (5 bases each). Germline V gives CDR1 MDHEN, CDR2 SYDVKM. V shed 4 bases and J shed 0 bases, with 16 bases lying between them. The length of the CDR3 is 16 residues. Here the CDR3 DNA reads TGTGCCAGCAGTTCCACGGGGACGGCTAGCTCCTACGAGCAGTACGTC. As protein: CASSSTGTASSYEQYV.

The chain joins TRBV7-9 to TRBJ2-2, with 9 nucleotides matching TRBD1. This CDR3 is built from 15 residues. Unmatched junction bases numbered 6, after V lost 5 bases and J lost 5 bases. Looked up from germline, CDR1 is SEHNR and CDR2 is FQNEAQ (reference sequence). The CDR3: CASSPVGTGTGELFF. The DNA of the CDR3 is TGTGCCAGCAGCCCCGTCGGGACAGGGACCGGGGAGCTGTTTTTT.

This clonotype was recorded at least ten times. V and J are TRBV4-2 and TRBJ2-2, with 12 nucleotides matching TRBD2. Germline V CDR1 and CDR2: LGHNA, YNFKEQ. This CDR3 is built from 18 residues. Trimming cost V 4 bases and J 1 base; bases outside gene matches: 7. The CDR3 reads CASSLSSGGDMNTGELFF. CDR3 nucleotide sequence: TGTGCCAGCAGCCTATCTAGCGGGGGGGATATGAACACCGGGGAGCTGTTTTTT.

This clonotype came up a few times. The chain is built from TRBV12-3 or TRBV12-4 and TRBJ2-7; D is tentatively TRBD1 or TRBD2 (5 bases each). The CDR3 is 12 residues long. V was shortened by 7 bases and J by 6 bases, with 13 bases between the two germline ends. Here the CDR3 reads CASTDEGLEQYF. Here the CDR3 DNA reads TGTGCCAGCACGGACGAGGGGCTCGAGCAGTACTTC.

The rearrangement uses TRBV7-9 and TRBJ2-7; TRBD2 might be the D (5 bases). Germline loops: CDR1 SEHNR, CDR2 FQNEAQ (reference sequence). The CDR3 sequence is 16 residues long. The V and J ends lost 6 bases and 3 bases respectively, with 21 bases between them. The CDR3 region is CASSRWRGSVNYEQYF. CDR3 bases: TGTGCCAGCAGTAGATGGAGAGGGTCCGTCAACTACGAGCAGTACTTC.

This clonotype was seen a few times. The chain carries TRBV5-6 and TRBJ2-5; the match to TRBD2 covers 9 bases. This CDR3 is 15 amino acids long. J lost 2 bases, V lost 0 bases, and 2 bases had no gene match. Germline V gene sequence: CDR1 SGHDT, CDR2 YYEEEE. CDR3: CASSLVAGGQETQYF. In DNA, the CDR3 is TGTGCCAGCAGCTTGGTGGCGGGGGGGCAAGAGACCCAGTACTTC.

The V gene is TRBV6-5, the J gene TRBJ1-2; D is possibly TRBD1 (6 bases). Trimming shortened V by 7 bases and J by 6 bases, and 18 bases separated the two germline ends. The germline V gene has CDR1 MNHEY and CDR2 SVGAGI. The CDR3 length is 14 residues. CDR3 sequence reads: CASTDPGTTNGYTF. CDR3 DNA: TGTGCCAGCACCGACCCCGGGACAACCAATGGCTACACCTTC.

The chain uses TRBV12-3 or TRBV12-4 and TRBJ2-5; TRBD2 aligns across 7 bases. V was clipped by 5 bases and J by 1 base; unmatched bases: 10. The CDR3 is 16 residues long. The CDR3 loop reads CASSLGASGPQETQYF. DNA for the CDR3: TGTGCCAGCAGTCTCGGGGCTAGCGGTCCCCAAGAGACCCAGTACTTC.

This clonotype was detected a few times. Written as DNA, the CDR3 is TGCAGCCAAAGGATTTTAGGGGCGGAGACCCAGTACTTC. It translates to CSQRILGAETQYF. The V call is TRBV20-1, the J call TRBJ2-5, with D perhaps TRBD1 (5 bases). CDR1 is DFQATT, CDR2 SNEGSKA, per germline (reference sequence). This CDR3 is built from 13 residues.

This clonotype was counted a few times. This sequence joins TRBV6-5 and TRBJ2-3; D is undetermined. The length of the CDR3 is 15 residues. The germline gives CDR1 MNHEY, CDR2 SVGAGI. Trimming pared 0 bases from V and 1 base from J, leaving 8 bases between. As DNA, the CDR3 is TGTGCCAGCAGTTACTCCTCGTACGGCACAGATACGCAGTATTTT. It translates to CASSYSSYGTDTQYF.

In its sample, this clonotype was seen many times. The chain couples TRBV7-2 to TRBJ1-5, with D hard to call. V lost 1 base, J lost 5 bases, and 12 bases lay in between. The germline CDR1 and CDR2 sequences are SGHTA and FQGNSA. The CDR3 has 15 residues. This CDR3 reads CASSLEVGEYQPQHF. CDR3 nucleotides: TGTGCCAGCAGCTTAGAAGTAGGCGAGTATCAGCCCCAGCATTTT.